This T cell receptor beta chain comes out of a study of blood T cells in healthy people across ages. Study-wide results and caveats: Donor CMV status was unknown, possibly confounding expanded clonotype changes.

Together with a sample-barcoded 5' primer, a J-beta primer mix was included in a second PCR lasting about 7 to 11 cycles. Each cDNA molecule was tagged by a template-switch adaptor that had 12 random nucleotides. TCRdb re-derived calls from the 5' RACE reads in MiXCR, one entry per CDR3 protein. The sample records roughly 2 million distinct CDR3 sequences, 49% being singletons. Notes on this clonotype: What it recognizes is unknown.

The ends were cut back, 4 bases at V and 3 bases at J, with 12 bases in the middle. Looked up from germline, CDR1 is LGHNA and CDR2 is YNFKEQ. This CDR3 comprises 15 residues. Sequencing was carried out using blood. The chain has TRBV4-2 and TRBJ1-4; D is possibly TRBD1 (5 bases). The clonotype originates from a woman in her thirties or forties in good health. CDR3 amino acids: CASSLSRASNEKLFF. The DNA of the CDR3 is TGTGCCAGCAGCCTGAGCAGGGCCTCTAATGAAAAACTGTTTTTT.